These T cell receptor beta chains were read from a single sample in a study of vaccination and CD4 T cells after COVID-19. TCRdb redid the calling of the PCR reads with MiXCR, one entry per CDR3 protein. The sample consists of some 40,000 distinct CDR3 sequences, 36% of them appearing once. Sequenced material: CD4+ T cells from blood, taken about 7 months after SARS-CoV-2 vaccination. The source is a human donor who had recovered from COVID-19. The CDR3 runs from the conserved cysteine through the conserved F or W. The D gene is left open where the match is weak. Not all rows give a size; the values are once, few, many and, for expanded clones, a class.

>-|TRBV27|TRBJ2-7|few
CATSGYGVEEQYF
TGTGCCACCTCCGGGTACGGGGTAGAGGAGCAGTACTTC
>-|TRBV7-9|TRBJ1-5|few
CASSRTGSNQPQHF
TGTGCCAGCAGCCGAACGGGCTCAAATCAGCCCCAGCATTTT
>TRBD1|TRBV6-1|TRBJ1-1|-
CASSPGGGQEEAFF
TGTGCCAGCAGTCCCGGTGGTGGACAGGAGGAAGCTTTCTTT
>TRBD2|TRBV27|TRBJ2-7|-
CASPKRGHEQYF
TGTGCCAGCCCGAAGCGGGGCCACGAGCAGTACTTC
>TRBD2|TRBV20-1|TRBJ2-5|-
CSARVAGRQETQYF
TGCAGTGCTAGAGTAGCGGGACGTCAAGAGACCCAGTACTTC
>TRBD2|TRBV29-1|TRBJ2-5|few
CSARDGLVVPQYF
TGCAGCGCTAGAGACGGACTAGTGGTCCCCCAGTACTTC
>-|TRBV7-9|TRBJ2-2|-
CASSPDQNTGELFF
TGTGCCAGCAGCCCGGACCAGAACACCGGGGAGCTGTTTTTT
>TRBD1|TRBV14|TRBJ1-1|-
CASSQEHRGTVNTEAFF
TGTGCCAGCAGCCAAGAACACAGGGGGACAGTCAACACTGAAGCTTTCTTT
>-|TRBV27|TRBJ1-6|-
CASRPADPDSPLHF
TGTGCCAGCCGGCCGGCAGATCCGGATTCACCCCTCCACTTT
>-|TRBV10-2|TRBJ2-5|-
CASRVGETQYF
TGCGCCAGCAGAGTCGGTGAGACCCAGTACTTC
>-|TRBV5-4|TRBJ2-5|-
CASSLGVTSARQETQYF
TGTGCCAGCAGCTTGGGCGTGACATCGGCACGACAAGAGACCCAGTACTTC
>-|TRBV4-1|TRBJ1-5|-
CASSQGVNRQDQPQHF
TGCGCCAGCAGCCAGGGGGTGAACAGACAAGATCAGCCCCAGCATTTT
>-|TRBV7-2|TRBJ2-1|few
CASSVRTGQYSVATGYNEQFF
TGTGCCAGCAGCGTCCGTACAGGCCAATACTCGGTGGCTACGGGTTACAATGAGCAGTTCTTC
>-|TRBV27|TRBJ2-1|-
CASSFQASEYNEQFF
TGTGCCAGCAGTTTTCAAGCTAGCGAGTACAATGAGCAGTTCTTC
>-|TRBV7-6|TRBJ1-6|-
CASSLRGQGASPLHF
TGTGCCAGCAGCTTAAGGGGCCAGGGAGCTTCACCCCTCCACTTT
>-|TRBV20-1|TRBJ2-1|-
CSAREMRLTDEQFF
TGCAGTGCTAGAGAGATGCGATTGACGGATGAGCAGTTCTTC
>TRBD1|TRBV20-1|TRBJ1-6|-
CSFGPGQGNSPLHF
TGCAGTTTTGGACCGGGACAGGGTAATTCACCCCTCCACTTT
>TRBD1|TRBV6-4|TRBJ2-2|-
CAIRRGTGELFF
TGTGCCATCCGCAGGGGGACCGGGGAGCTGTTTTTT
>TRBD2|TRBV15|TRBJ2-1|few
CATSNGGTSGRSPYNEQFF
TGTGCCACCAGCAACGGAGGGACTAGCGGGAGGTCCCCCTACAATGAGCAGTTCTTC
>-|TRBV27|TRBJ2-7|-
CASSFARGRNYEQYF
TGTGCCAGCAGTTTTGCAAGAGGGCGGAACTACGAGCAGTACTTC
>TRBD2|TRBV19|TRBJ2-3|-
CASSPFFSGASDTQYF
TGTGCCAGTAGTCCCTTCTTTAGCGGGGCCTCAGATACGCAGTATTTT
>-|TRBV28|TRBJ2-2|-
CAIQGGANTGELFF
TGTGCCATCCAGGGGGGGGCGAACACCGGGGAGCTGTTTTTT
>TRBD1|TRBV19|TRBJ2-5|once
CASSMDRGGKTQYF
TGTGCCAGTAGTATGGACAGGGGAGGAAAGACCCAGTACTTC
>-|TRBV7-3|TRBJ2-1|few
CASGSSSGEQFF
TGTGCCAGCGGAAGCTCCAGTGGTGAGCAGTTCTTC
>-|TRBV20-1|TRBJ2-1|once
CSARDLTGTLNEQFF
TGCAGTGCTAGAGATCTAACCGGGACTCTCAATGAGCAGTTCTTC
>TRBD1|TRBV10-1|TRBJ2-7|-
CASSPGTGGSEQYF
TGCGCCAGCAGTCCCGGGACAGGGGGTTCCGAGCAGTACTTC
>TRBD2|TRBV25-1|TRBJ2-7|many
CASSRTSGSYEQYF
TGTGCCAGCAGCCGGACTAGCGGGAGTTACGAGCAGTACTTC
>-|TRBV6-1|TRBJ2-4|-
CASSVTMGGIQYF
TGTGCCAGCAGTGTAACCATGGGAGGCATTCAGTACTTC
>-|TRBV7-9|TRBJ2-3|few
CASSTATDTQYF
TGTGCCAGCAGCACGGCTACAGATACGCAGTATTTT
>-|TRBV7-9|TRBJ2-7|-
CASSLATPSSYEQYF
TGTGCCAGCAGCTTAGCGACGCCGAGCTCCTACGAGCAGTACTTC
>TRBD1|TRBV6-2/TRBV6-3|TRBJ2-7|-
CASIDGQGSSYEQYF
TGTGCCAGCATCGATGGACAGGGGAGCTCCTACGAGCAGTACTTC
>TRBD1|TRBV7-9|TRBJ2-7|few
CASGQGAYEQYF
TGTGCCAGTGGACAGGGGGCTTACGAGCAGTACTTC
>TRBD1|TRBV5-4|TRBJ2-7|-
CASSLTGTGAYEQYF
TGTGCCAGCAGCTTAACCGGGACAGGAGCCTACGAGCAGTACTTC
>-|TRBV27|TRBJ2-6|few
CASSGTRTGANVLTF
TGTGCCAGCTCGGGGACCAGGACAGGGGCCAACGTCCTGACTTTC
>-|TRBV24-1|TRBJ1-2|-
CATSAVGAGYYGYTF
TGTGCCACCAGTGCCGTAGGGGCAGGGTACTATGGCTACACCTTC
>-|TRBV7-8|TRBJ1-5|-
CASSFAGSNQPQHF
TGTGCCAGCAGCTTCGCGGGAAGCAATCAGCCCCAGCATTTT
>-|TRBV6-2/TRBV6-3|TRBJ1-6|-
CASRMTGENSPLHF
TGTGCCAGCAGGATGACAGGAGAAAATTCACCCCTCCACTTT
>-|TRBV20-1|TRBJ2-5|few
CSAATLQETQYF
TGCAGTGCTGCTACTCTTCAAGAGACCCAGTACTTC
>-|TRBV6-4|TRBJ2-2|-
CASSEGRDPDTGELFF
TGTGCCAGCAGTGAAGGGCGGGACCCGGACACCGGGGAGCTGTTTTTT
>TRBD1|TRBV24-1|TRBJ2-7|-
CATGQGSGEQYF
TGTGCCACGGGACAGGGGTCGGGTGAGCAGTACTTC
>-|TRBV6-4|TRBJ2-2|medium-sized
CASSDSTSTGELFF
TGTGCCAGCAGTGACTCGACTAGCACCGGGGAGCTGTTTTTT
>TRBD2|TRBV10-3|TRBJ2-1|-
CAISLAGGSYNEQFF
TGTGCCATCAGTCTAGCGGGAGGGTCCTACAATGAGCAGTTCTTC
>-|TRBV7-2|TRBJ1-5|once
CAGSLNGQPQHF
TGTGCCGGCAGCTTAAACGGTCAGCCCCAGCATTTT
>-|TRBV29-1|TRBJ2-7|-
CSVGQGFYEQYF
TGCAGCGTTGGTCAGGGGTTCTACGAGCAGTACTTC
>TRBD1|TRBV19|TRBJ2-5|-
CASTITQGARETQYF
TGTGCCAGTACCATCACACAGGGGGCGAGGGAGACCCAGTACTTC
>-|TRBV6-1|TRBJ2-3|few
CASSDGGGGPPDTQYF
TGTGCCAGCAGTGATGGAGGGGGAGGACCCCCAGATACGCAGTATTTT
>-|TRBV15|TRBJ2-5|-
CATSRGGTGLRGRKETQYF
TGTGCCACCAGCAGAGGGGGTACAGGGTTAAGGGGACGCAAAGAGACCCAGTACTTC